Each of the 18 T cell receptor beta chains below was sequenced from the same sample in a study of blood T cell repertoires in COVID-19. Some clones are missing from TCRdb's copy, which holds only in-frame ones; the method was immunoSEQ multiplex PCR. The sample includes about 240,000 clones, 80% to 90% of them seen just once. Sequences were obtained from peripheral blood. The receptors were gathered from an elderly woman with COVID-19, enrolled during active disease.

The V and J genes are TRBV7-9 and TRBJ1-1; TRBD1 matches 7 bases. V gave up 3 bases and J gave up 1 base; unmatched junction bases: 2. Per the germline V gene, CDR1 is SEHNR and CDR2 is FQNEAQ (reference sequence). The CDR3 runs 14 residues. CDR3 DNA sequence: TGTGCCAGCAGCTTTGGGACAGCGAACACTGAAGCTTTCTTT. Protein product: CASSFGTANTEAFF.

The rearrangement uses TRBV6-5 and TRBJ1-2; D unclear. Per the germline V gene, CDR1 is MNHEY and CDR2 is SVGAGI. Deletions cut 11 bases from V and 5 bases from J, with 12 bases between. This CDR3 comprises 11 residues. The CDR3 DNA reads as TGTGCCTCCGGGAGGGAATATGGCTACACCTTC. Residues: CASGREYGYTF.

The rearrangement joins TRBV5-1 to TRBJ2-3, with D maybe TRBD2 (5 bases). The germline V gene encodes CDR1 SGHRS and CDR2 YFSETQ. The CDR3 length is 15 residues. Trimming took 0 bases from V and 3 from J, leaving 11 bases between them. CDR3 coding DNA: TGCGCCAGCAGCTTGGAAGGGAGAGGTACAGATACGCAGTATTTT. It codes for CASSLEGRGTDTQYF.

J is TRBJ1-1 and V is TRBV11-2, with D perhaps matching TRBD1 (6 bases). This CDR3 is 14 amino acids long. V was trimmed by 6 bases and J by 5 bases, leaving 16 bases between them. The germline V gene has CDR1 SGHAT and CDR2 FQNNGV. The CDR3 DNA is TGTGCCAGCAGTCTAGGGGGACGGCGTACTGAAGCTTTCTTT. Translating it yields CASSLGGRRTEAFF.

The chain links TRBV12-2 to TRBJ1-2; the D call of TRBD1 is as the table states it, not checked on the DNA. TRBV12-2 is reported as a pseudogene. The CDR3 runs to 15 residues. This CDR3 reads CASRPLPGTNYGYTF. Here the CDR3 DNA reads TGTGCAAGTCGGCCACTCCCCGGGACAAACTATGGCTACACCTTC.

Only a few counts were recorded for this clone. The chain links TRBV3-1 (or the pseudogene TRBV3-2) to TRBJ1-4; D is ambiguous. CDR3 length equals 16 residues. The V end was cut by 4 bases, the J end by 0 bases, with 12 bases between. From germline, CDR1 is LGHDT and CDR2 YNNKEL (reference sequence). CDR3: CASSLASPATNEKLFF. The CDR3 nucleotides are TGTGCCAGCAGCCTAGCGAGCCCTGCAACTAATGAAAAACTGTTTTTT.

This clone appeared a single time. The chain couples TRBV30 to TRBJ1-1; a possible D gene is TRBD1 (6 bases). The V and J ends lost 5 bases and 0 bases respectively, with 10 bases between them. Germline V gives CDR1 GTSNPN, CDR2 SVGIG (reference sequence). CDR3 length: 13 amino acids. The CDR3 coding sequence is TGTGCCTGGGAGAGGACAGTGAACACTGAAGCTTTCTTT. It is translated as CAWERTVNTEAFF.

This chain joins TRBV7-2 and TRBJ2-2, with 8 bases aligning to TRBD2. V gave up 2 bases and J gave up 0 bases; unmatched junction bases: 2. The CDR3 totals 16 residues. CDR1 SGHTA and CDR2 FQGNSA come from the germline V gene. The CDR3 region is CASSLNSGTNTGELFF. The CDR3 DNA follows: TGTGCCAGCAGCTTAAATAGCGGGACGAACACCGGGGAGCTGTTTTTT.

This clone was seen once. J is TRBJ1-2 and V is TRBV12-3 or TRBV12-4; maybe TRBD1 (5 bases). V lost 8 bases and J 3 bases, leaving 10 bases between the germline ends. The length of the CDR3 is 12 residues. In DNA form, the CDR3 reads TGTGCCAGCTCAGGGAAGTACTATGGCTACACCTTC. This sequence encodes CASSGKYYGYTF.

The chain couples TRBV3-1 (or the pseudogene TRBV3-2) to TRBJ2-7; 8 bases agree with TRBD2. The ends lost 2 bases at V and 5 bases at J; junction bases unmatched: 5. This CDR3 region has 14 residues. The germline CDR1 and CDR2 sequences are LGHDT and YNNKEL (reference sequence). The CDR3 DNA is TGTGCCAGCAGCCAAAATTTAGCGGGGAACGAGCAGTACTTC. It is translated as CASSQNLAGNEQYF.

This clone was picked up a small number of times. The chain carries TRBV5-1 and TRBJ1-6; perhaps TRBD1 as D (5 bases). Trimming stripped 0 bases from V and 8 bases from J, with 9 bases between. The germline V gene has CDR1 SGHRS and CDR2 YFSETQ. The CDR3 runs to 14 residues. CDR3 region: CASSLDGGDSPLHF. DNA for the CDR3: TGCGCCAGCAGCTTGGACGGGGGGGATTCACCCCTCCACTTT.

This sequence joins TRBV7-9 and TRBJ2-2; D remains unclear. The germline V and J ends were trimmed by 7 bases and 1 base, with 7 bases remaining between them. From germline, CDR1 is SEHNR and CDR2 FQNEAQ (reference sequence). The CDR3 is 13 amino acids. The chain's CDR3 is CASIALNTGELFF. The CDR3 nucleotides read TGTGCCAGCATAGCCTTGAACACCGGGGAGCTGTTTTTT.

The chain's CDR3 is CASSLAPRRAEAFF. CDR3 DNA: TGTGCCAGCAGCTTAGCCCCGAGGAGGGCTGAAGCTTTCTTT. The chain is built from TRBV7-9 and TRBJ1-1; D is undetermined. With 0 bases removed from V and 6 bases from J, the gap between germline ends came to 11 bases. The CDR3 contains 14 residues. Germline V gene sequence: CDR1 SEHNR, CDR2 FQNEAQ (reference sequence).

The chain carries TRBV2 and TRBJ1-1; D is unresolved. V gave up 6 bases and J gave up 4 bases, with 12 bases separating them. The CDR3 totals 13 residues. CDR1 is SNHLY, CDR2 FYNNEI, per germline. CDR3 in DNA: TGTGCCAGCAGCCCAGAACTACGCACTGAAGCTTTCTTT. Its protein product is CASSPELRTEAFF.

The chain links TRBV4-2 to TRBJ1-2; 7 bases fit TRBD1. The CDR3 is made up of 14 amino acids. V trimming: 3 bases; J trimming: 6 bases; junction bases outside the gene matches: 7. Germline CDR1 and CDR2: LGHNA and YNFKEQ. CDR3 nucleotides: TGTGCCAGCAGCCATCCCGACAGGGATGATGGCTACACCTTC. Its protein product is CASSHPDRDDGYTF.

The chain carries TRBV11-2 and TRBJ2-1; 7 positions agree with TRBD1. The germline gives CDR1 SGHAT, CDR2 FQNNGV. CDR3 size: 12 residues. V lost 5 bases to trimming and J lost 7 bases; unmatched junction nucleotides: 2. DNA for the CDR3: TGTGCCAGCAGCATACAGGGGAATGAGCAGTTCTTC. Protein sequence: CASSIQGNEQFF.

The J gene is TRBJ2-2, the V gene TRBV24-1, with D possibly matching TRBD1 (6 bases). The V gene's germline CDR1 is KGHDR and CDR2 SFDVKD. The CDR3 is made up of 15 amino acids. V lost 4 bases and J lost 5, with 13 bases in between. The CDR3 loop is CATSDAGTHTGELFF. DNA of the CDR3: TGTGCCACCAGTGACGCCGGGACACATACCGGGGAGCTGTTTTTT.

The CDR3 protein is CASSPGQGRPQHF. The DNA of the CDR3 is TGTGCCAGCAGCCCCGGACAGGGTCGGCCCCAGCATTTT. The chain recombines TRBV5-6 with TRBJ1-5; 8 nucleotides agree with TRBD1. V was pared by 4 bases and J by 9 bases, with 6 bases of the junction left unmatched. This CDR3 spans 13 amino acids. Germline CDR1 is SGHDT and CDR2 is YYEEEE.